This entry features one TCR beta chain sequence. Its specificity is not known. Time point of the sample: week 35, safety follow-up. The content of each vaccine dose was 300 ug of mutant IDH1 20-mer peptide, and topical imiquimod accompanied it. Patients had eight vaccinations, in weeks 1, 3, 5, 7, 11, 15, 19 and 23. New astrocytomas of WHO grade 3 or 4 that were IDH1-mutant and ATRX-lost were found in the donors. This specimen belongs to a study of a mutant IDH1 vaccine in newly diagnosed glioma. Whole-study context: Previous treatment comprised radiotherapy, temozolomide, or both, mostly both. V12 fell at week 35 and V13, the study end, at week 47.

The data were produced by immunoSEQ multiplex PCR, yet TCRdb's version contains in-frame clones alone and is incomplete. The sample includes tens of thousands of clones, 80% to 90% seen only once; the top ten take 1.5%. CDR1 and CDR2 from the germline V gene are SGHTS and YDEGEE. Trimming stripped 0 bases from V and 2 bases from J, with 23 bases between. The CDR3 covers 19 residues. This sample comprised PBMCs, obtained from a glioma patient whose treatment included an IDH1 peptide vaccine. The V and J genes are TRBV5-8 and TRBJ1-2; D is undetermined. The origin of this receptor is a man aged 35 to 55 with glioma. The CDR3 bases are TGTGCCAGCAGCTTGGTGTACATGATTCCGTCAGCCCAAAACTATGGCTACACCTTC. Translated: CASSLVYMIPSAQNYGYTF.